This T cell receptor beta chain was found in a study of shared clonotypes between healthy human individuals. Cells designated naive CD8 were CD45RO-negative and were positively selected for CCR7, with terminally differentiated effector memory CD45RA+ cells excluded. The CDR3 is 16 amino acids. Per the germline V gene, CDR1 is MNHEY and CDR2 is SVGAGI. J gave up 5 bases and V 0 bases, and 7 bases lay outside the gene matches. Profiled with immunoSEQ multiplex PCR; TCRdb holds only in-frame clones, not every one. The sample includes about 1,800,000 clones, roughly 95% of them seen just once. V is TRBV6-5 and J is TRBJ2-1; 7 bases are shared with TRBD1. The sequenced sample consisted of naive CD8+ T cells sorted from blood. The source is a man younger than 30 in good health. The CDR3 nucleotides are TGTGCCAGCAGTTACTCGGTAGGGACAGCGGACAATGAGCAGTTCTTC. Protein: CASSYSVGTADNEQFF.